Here is one TCR beta chain with its context. As yet, its antigen is unknown. This specimen belongs to a study of OX40 agonist ivuxolimab in advanced cancers. Overall study findings and caveats: Relative to CD4+ cells, CD8+ T cells on average had more expanded clones.

V dropped 4 bases and J dropped 3; count of bases not matched to a gene: 13. Germline CDR1 and CDR2: SEHNR and FQNEAQ (reference sequence). The CDR3 is 18 residues long. Libraries were prepared by immunoSEQ multiplex PCR; TCRdb keeps only in-frame clonotypes and omits some of them. The data show 50,000 to 75,000 clones, 80% to 90% seen once. The clonotype originates from an adult with an advanced solid tumor such as melanoma, head and neck, liver or kidney cancer. Sequencing was performed on CD4+ or CD8+ T cells sorted from blood, taken in a trial of the OX40 agonist ivuxolimab. The chain joins TRBV7-9 to TRBJ2-3, with 10 bases that match TRBD2. CDR3 DNA: TGTGCCAGCAGCTCAAGGGCCCTAGCGGGGGCTGTTACAGATACGCAGTATTTT. Translation: CASSSRALAGAVTDTQYF.